This TCR beta chain was identified in a study of blood T cell repertoires in COVID-19. Background on the study: Samples taken during acute and convalescent COVID-19 were collected in the United States, Italy and Spain.

This CDR3 is 16 amino acids long. After removal of 5 bases from V and 0 bases from J, the junction contained 4 bases not matched to a gene. Germline CDR1 reads SGHNT; CDR2 reads YYREEE (reference sequence). TCRdb keeps only in-frame clones here, not all; method: immunoSEQ multiplex PCR. This table has about 80,000 clones, around 79% appearing once. The V call is TRBV5-4, the J call TRBJ2-1; 11 bases are shared with TRBD2. The sequenced sample consisted of peripheral blood. The source of this sequence is an elderly man with acute or convalescent COVID-19. The CDR3 is CASRPGLAASYNEQFF. CDR3 coding DNA: TGTGCCAGCAGACCGGGACTAGCGGCCTCCTACAATGAGCAGTTCTTC.